This T cell receptor (beta chain) emerged from a study of blood T cell repertoires in COVID-19. Study-level background: Donors in the United States, Italy and Spain gave samples during acute or convalescent COVID-19. T cells, B-cell-depleted T cells, or PBMCs provided the cDNA or gDNA that served as material.

Under the authors' procedure: Scientists estimated how many nucleated cells there were by amplifying reference gene primers. Only in-frame clones appear in the TCRdb table, and some are missing; sequencing was by immunoSEQ multiplex PCR. For V, J and clone size, that table is used; D and trimming come from the DNA. The sample carries roughly 230,000 clones, more than 75% recorded once. The receptor's source is a man aged 35 to 55 with acute or convalescent COVID-19. Source material: peripheral blood.

The DNA for the CDR3 is TGTGCCAGCAGTTCGCGCGGGGGGGAGGGAGATACGCAGTATTTT. Protein: CASSSRGGEGDTQYF. The chain employs TRBV6-5 and TRBJ2-3; 9 bases line up with TRBD2. J was trimmed by 5 bases and V by 4 bases; bases with no gene match: 7. The CDR3 has 15 residues. Germline V CDR1 and CDR2: MNHEY, SVGAGI.